The table lists the clone carrying this TCR beta chain with a few counts. The antigen is not known. The CDR3 has 15 amino acids. Germline-derived CDR1 and CDR2 are SQVTM and ANQGSEA. V was clipped by 2 bases and J by 0 bases, with 13 bases between them. This sample was included in a study of T cell repertoires in cytomegalovirus infection. TCRdb itself ran the reads through MiXCR, one entry per CDR3 protein. The profile shows roughly 990,000 distinct CDR3 sequences, about a third of them singletons. This sample comprised cultured CD8+ T cells from PBMCs, obtained from culture after CMV antigen stimulation. The receptor was derived from a human donor in good health (CMV status not recorded). Some clones in this sample may be carry-over from other donors' samples. The chain employs TRBV29-1 and TRBJ1-2, with D perhaps matching TRBD1 (5 bases). CDR3 region: CSVEKGLAANYGYTF. In DNA, the CDR3 is TGCAGCGTTGAAAAGGGACTAGCGGCTAACTATGGCTACACCTTC.